The present T cell receptor beta chain was sequenced within a study of T cell clonotyping in hematopoietic cell transplantation. Study-wide results and limits: At the given depth, recipient repertoires were over 97% de novo clonotypes. Pathologically expanded recipient clonotypes increased progressively from day 30 to day 180 as diversity fell.

Produced via immunoSEQ multiplex PCR; TCRdb's table is partial and in-frame only. Altogether 7,000 or so clones are present, around nine tenths being singletons, with the ten largest covering 5.5%. Samples: about 28 days before transplant, then days 30, 100 and 180 after. On this clone: What it binds is not known.

CDR3 length equals 15 residues. Germline CDR1 and CDR2: SGHRS and YFSETQ. V was shortened by 0 bases and J by 4 bases, with 14 bases between the two germline ends. The clonotype originates from a male patient aged 45-59 years who had an allogeneic stem cell transplant from a related donor, so the T cells may come from the graft donor. Some clones in this sample may be carry-over from other donors' samples. This sample comprised PBMCs, obtained 100 days after allogeneic stem cell transplant. The V call is TRBV5-1, the J call TRBJ2-7; a weak D match, TRBD2 (6 bases). The CDR3 reads CASSLGWDFGYEQYF. The CDR3 DNA reads as TGCGCCAGCAGCTTGGGGTGGGACTTCGGGTACGAGCAGTACTTC.